A selection of T cell receptor beta chains follows, all from one sample in a study of cytomegalovirus exposure and HLA in healthy donors. The table came from immunoSEQ multiplex PCR; TCRdb's copy has only in-frame clones and leaves some out. Of more than 80,000 clones in the sample, around four fifths were seen once. Sequenced sample: PBMCs. The receptors shown here come from a man aged 45-60 years in good health and CMV-seronegative. Each CDR3 is given with its conserved first and last residue. D genes are given only for firm matches. Size tells how often a clone was seen (once, few, many) or the class of an expanded clone, and some rows leave it out.

. | TRBJ2-1 | . | TRBV5-1 | TGCGCCAGCACTATACAGGGTCTCTCCTACAATGAGCAGTTCTTC | CASTIQGLSYNEQFF
. | TRBJ1-2 | . | TRBV6-6 | TGTGCCAGCTCTAGGGGGACTAACTATGGCTACACCTTC | CASSRGTNYGYTF
. | TRBJ2-3 | . | TRBV7-9 | TGTGCCAGCAGCTTAGGGCAGGGGAGCTTCACTAGCACAGATACGCAGTATTTT | CASSLGQGSFTSTDTQYF
. | TRBJ2-2 | TRBD2 | TRBV7-9 | TGTGCCAGCAGCTTGAGCGGGGCCAACACCGGGGAGCTGTTTTTT | CASSLSGANTGELFF
few | TRBJ1-6 | TRBD1 | TRBV19 | TGTGCCAGTAGTATAACCCCGGGACAGGGGAATTCACCCCTCCACTTT | CASSITPGQGNSPLHF
. | TRBJ2-2 | . | TRBV5-1 | TGCGCCAGCAGCCCCCTAGGCACCGGGGAGCTGTTTTTT | CASSPLGTGELFF
once | TRBJ1-2 | . | TRBV7-5 | TGTGTCAGAAGCTCTCAGGGGGCGATGAGATATGGCTACACCTTC | CVRSSQGAMRYGYTF
. | TRBJ2-3 | . | TRBV5-4 | TGTGCCAGCAGCTTGGTTCGTCAGGCTAGCACAGATACGCAGTATTTT | CASSLVRQASTDTQYF
. | TRBJ1-4 | . | TRBV5-1 | TGCGCCAGCAGCTTGACTACTTCTTCTCCGAAACTGTTTTTT | CASSLTTSSPKLFF
. | TRBJ1-1 | . | TRBV5-5 | TGTGCCAGCAGCCTTTATAGCGGGACTGAAGCTTTCTTT | CASSLYSGTEAFF
. | TRBJ2-3 | . | TRBV7-2 | TGTGCCAGCAGCTTAGCGGGGGGGGCAACAGATACGCAGTATTTT | CASSLAGGATDTQYF
. | TRBJ2-2 | TRBD2 | TRBV4-2 | TGTGCCAGCAGCCGGGAGGGGAATTCGAACACCGGGGAGCTGTTTTTT | CASSREGNSNTGELFF
. | TRBJ2-1 | . | TRBV6-5 | TGTGCCAGCAGTTCCCCCGGGGTCGGGGACAATGAGCAGTTCTTC | CASSSPGVGDNEQFF
. | TRBJ2-5 | TRBD1 | TRBV15 | TGCGCCACCAGCAGGACAGGGAACCAAGAGACCCAGTACTTC | CATSRTGNQETQYF
. | TRBJ1-2 | TRBD1 | TRBV7-6 | TGTGCCAGCAGCAAAGAGGTGCTAGGACAGGGCTATGGCTACACCTTC | CASSKEVLGQGYGYTF
. | TRBJ1-5 | . | TRBV6-1 | TGTGCCAGCAAACGGGACACGGTACTTTTTCGGCCCCAGCATTTT | CASKRDTVLFRPQHF
few | TRBJ2-5 | TRBD2 | TRBV6-5 | TGTGCCAGCAGTTGGGGGGGGGTCCAAGAGACCCAGTACTTC | CASSWGGVQETQYF
. | TRBJ2-2 | TRBD1 | TRBV10-3 | TGTGCCATCAGTGAGTCATCAGGGGGTCCCGGGGAGCTGTTTTTT | CAISESSGGPGELFF
. | TRBJ1-2 | . | TRBV2 | TGTGCCAGCAGTGAAGGTAGAAGTGGCTACACCTTC | CASSEGRSGYTF